This entry features one TCR beta chain sequence. Its matching antigen is unknown. With 60 Vbeta and 13 Jbeta primers, the PCR was carried out. Measured with immunoSEQ multiplex PCR; TCRdb has only the in-frame clones, and not every one. The sample lists approximately 120,000 clones, around 70% occurring once. The record originates from a study of cytomegalovirus exposure and HLA in healthy donors. Notes on the study in general: Among immune exposure information, only CMV serostatus was available. Diagnosis of cytomegalovirus status made by the classifier reportedly showed high specificity and sensitivity.

Germline-derived CDR1 and CDR2 are SGHNT and YYREEE (reference sequence). Trimming at V came to 4 bases and at J to 0 bases, leaving 5 bases not matched to a gene. The CDR3 covers 15 residues. This chain connects TRBV5-4 to TRBJ1-1, with TRBD1 matching 8 bases. The sequence was collected from a man aged 25 to 45 in good health and CMV-seronegative. Sequences were obtained from PBMCs. The CDR3 DNA reads TGTGCCAGCAGCGTTGACAGGGGTTTGAACACTGAAGCTTTCTTT. Its protein product is CASSVDRGLNTEAFF.